Reported below is one T cell receptor beta chain. The source of the sample is a study of T cells after yellow fever vaccination. Study background: SMART-Seq v4 Ultra Low Input served to prepare low-cell-number fractions.

It was through 5'RACE template switching that TCR cDNA was made, with a universal primer site and UMIs added. A single record per CDR3 protein comes from TCRdb applying MiXCR to the 5' RACE reads. The repertoire holds 500,000 to 550,000 distinct CDR3 sequences, with just over 20% as singletons. CDR1 DFQATT and CDR2 SNEGSKA come from the germline V gene (reference sequence). The CDR3 has 16 residues. With 6 bases removed from V and 1 base from J, the gap between germline ends came to 19 bases. The source material was PBMCs, sampled roughly 20 days after the first yellow fever vaccination. This receptor was identified in a man between 18 and 35 years old who received the YFV17D yellow fever vaccine. The V gene is TRBV20-1, the J gene TRBJ2-1; tentative D call: TRBD2 (5 bases). DNA for the CDR3: TGCAGTGCCATGTCTATTATCGGGGTTTCCTACAATGAGCAGTTCTTC. It is translated as CSAMSIIGVSYNEQFF.